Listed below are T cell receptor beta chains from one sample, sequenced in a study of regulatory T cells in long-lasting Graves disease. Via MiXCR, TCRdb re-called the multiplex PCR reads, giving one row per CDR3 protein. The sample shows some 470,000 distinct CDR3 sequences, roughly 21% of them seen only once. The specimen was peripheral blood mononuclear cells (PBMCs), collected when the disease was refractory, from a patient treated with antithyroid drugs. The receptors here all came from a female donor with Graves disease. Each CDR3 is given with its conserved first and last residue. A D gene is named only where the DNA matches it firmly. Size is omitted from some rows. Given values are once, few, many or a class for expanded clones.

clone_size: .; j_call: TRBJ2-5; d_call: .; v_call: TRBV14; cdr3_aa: CASSQVGYRETQYF; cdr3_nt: TGTGCCAGCAGCCAAGTTGGGTATCGGGAGACCCAGTACTTC
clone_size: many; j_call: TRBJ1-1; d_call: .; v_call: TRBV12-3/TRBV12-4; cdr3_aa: CASSPWATAMNTEAFF; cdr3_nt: TGTGCCAGCAGCCCATGGGCTACAGCGATGAACACTGAAGCTTTCTTT
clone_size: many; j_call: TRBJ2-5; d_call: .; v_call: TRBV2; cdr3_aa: CASSEEAGRPWF; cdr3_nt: TGTGCCAGCAGTGAGGAAGCGGGCCGTCCGTGGTTC
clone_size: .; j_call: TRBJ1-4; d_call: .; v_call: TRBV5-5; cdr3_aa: CASSRSPGTKRENEKLFF; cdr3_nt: TGTGCCAGCAGCCGATCTCCCGGGACCAAGAGGGAAAATGAAAAACTGTTTTTT
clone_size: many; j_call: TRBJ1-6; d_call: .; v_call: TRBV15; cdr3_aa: CATSRQDGGSPLHF; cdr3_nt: TGTGCCACCAGCAGACAGGATGGGGGCTCACCCCTCCACTTT
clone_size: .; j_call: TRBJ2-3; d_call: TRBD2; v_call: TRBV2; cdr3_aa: CASNRLAGNTDTQYF; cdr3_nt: TGTGCCAGCAACAGACTAGCGGGGAACACAGATACGCAGTATTTT
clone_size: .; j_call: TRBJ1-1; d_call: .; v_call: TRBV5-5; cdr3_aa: CASSLYGDSIRVMNTEAFF; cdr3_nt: TGTGCCAGCAGCTTGTACGGCGACTCCATTCGAGTCATGAACACTGAAGCTTTCTTT
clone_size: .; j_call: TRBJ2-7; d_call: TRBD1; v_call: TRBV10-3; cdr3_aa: CAISDRTGDIESSYEQYF; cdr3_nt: TGTGCCATCAGTGACCGGACAGGCGATATAGAGAGCTCCTACGAGCAGTACTTC
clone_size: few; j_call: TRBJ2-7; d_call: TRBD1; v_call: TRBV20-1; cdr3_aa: CSADRDRGLYEQYF; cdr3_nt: TGCAGTGCTGACCGGGACAGGGGGCTATACGAGCAGTACTTC
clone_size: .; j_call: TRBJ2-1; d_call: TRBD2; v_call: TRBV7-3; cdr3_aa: CASSETGLAVNEQFF; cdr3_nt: TGTGCCAGCAGCGAAACGGGACTAGCTGTAAATGAGCAGTTCTTC
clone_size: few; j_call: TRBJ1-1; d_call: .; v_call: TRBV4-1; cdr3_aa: CASSQDPEDTEAFF; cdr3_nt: TGCGCCAGCAGCCAAGATCCGGAGGACACTGAAGCTTTCTTT
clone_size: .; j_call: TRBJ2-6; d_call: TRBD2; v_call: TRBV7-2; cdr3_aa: CASSLRTSGSSGANVLTF; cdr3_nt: TGTGCCAGCAGCTTGCGGACTAGCGGGAGCTCTGGGGCCAACGTCCTGACTTTC
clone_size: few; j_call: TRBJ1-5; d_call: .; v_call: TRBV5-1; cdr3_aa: CASSLDTNGGPQHF; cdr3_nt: TGCGCCAGCAGCTTGGACACGAACGGGGGGCCCCAGCATTTT
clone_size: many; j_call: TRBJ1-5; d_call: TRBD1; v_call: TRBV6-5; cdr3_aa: CASSSRGANQPQHF; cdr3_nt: TGTGCCAGCAGTTCCAGGGGGGCGAATCAGCCCCAGCATTTT
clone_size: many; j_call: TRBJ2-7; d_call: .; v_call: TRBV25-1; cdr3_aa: CASSGPGLGSYEQYF; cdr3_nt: TGTGCCAGCAGTGGACCGGGACTGGGTTCCTACGAGCAGTACTTC
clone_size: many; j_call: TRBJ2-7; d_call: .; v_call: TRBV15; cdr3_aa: CATSLTRGTYEQYF; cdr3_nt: TGTGCCACCAGCCTCACTAGGGGGACTTACGAGCAGTACTTC
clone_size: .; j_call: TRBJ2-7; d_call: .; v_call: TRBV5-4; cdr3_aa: CASSPWASYEQYF; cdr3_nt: TGTGCCAGCAGCCCCTGGGCTTCCTACGAGCAGTACTTC
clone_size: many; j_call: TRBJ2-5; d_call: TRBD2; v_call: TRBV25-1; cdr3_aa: CASSEPGLAGKETQYF; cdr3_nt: TGTGCCAGCAGTGAACCGGGACTAGCGGGAAAAGAGACCCAGTACTTC
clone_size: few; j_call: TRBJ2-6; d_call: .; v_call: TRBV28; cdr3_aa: CASRPGQVAGANVLTF; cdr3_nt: TGTGCCAGCAGGCCGGGCCAGGTGGCCGGGGCCAACGTCCTGACTTTC
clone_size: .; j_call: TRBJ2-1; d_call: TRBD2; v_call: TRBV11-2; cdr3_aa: CASSASSGRADYNEQFF; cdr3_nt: TGTGCCAGCAGCGCCTCTAGCGGGAGGGCCGACTACAATGAGCAGTTCTTC
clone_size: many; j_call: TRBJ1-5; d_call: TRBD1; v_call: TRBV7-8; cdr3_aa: CASSLLWTGGHQPQHF; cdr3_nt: TGTGCCAGCAGCTTACTTTGGACAGGGGGACATCAGCCCCAGCATTTT
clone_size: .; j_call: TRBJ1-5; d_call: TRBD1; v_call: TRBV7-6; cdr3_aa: CASSLGGGRYSNQPQHF; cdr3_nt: TGTGCCAGCAGCTTAGGAGGGGGCCGTTATAGCAATCAGCCCCAGCATTTT
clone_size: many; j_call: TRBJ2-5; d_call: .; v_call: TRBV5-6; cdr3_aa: CASSTAPEKLQETQYF; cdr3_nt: TGTGCCAGCAGCACAGCACCTGAAAAACTCCAAGAGACCCAGTACTTC
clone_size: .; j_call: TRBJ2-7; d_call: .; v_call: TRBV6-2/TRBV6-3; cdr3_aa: CASSSTRAEQYF; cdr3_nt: TGTGCCAGCAGTTCTACAAGGGCCGAGCAGTACTTC
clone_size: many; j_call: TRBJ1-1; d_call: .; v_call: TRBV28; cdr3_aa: CASRPRNTEAFF; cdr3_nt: TGTGCCAGCAGACCTCGTAACACTGAAGCTTTCTTT
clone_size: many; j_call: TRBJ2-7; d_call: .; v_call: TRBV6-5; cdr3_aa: CASSYGDSSYEQYF; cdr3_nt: TGTGCCAGCAGTTACGGGGATAGCTCCTACGAGCAGTACTTC
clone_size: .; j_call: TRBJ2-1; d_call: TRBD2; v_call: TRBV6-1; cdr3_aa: CASLEAGGRLNEQFF; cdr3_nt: TGTGCCAGCCTCGAAGCGGGAGGGCGATTGAATGAGCAGTTCTTC
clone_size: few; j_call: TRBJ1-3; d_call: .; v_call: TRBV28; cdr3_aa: CASSWRGYRNTIYF; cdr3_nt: TGTGCCAGCAGTTGGAGGGGATACCGAAACACCATATATTTT
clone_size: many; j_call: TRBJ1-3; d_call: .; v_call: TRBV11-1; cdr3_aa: CASSQPGNTIYF; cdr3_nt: TGTGCCAGCAGCCAGCCTGGAAACACCATATATTTT
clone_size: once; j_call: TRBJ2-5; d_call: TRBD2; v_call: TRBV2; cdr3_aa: CASSENGASGTFQETQYF; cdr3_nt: TGTGCCAGCAGTGAAAATGGGGCTAGCGGAACTTTCCAAGAGACCCAGTACTTC
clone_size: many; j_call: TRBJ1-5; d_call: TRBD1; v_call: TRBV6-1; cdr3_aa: CASSAWDSDQPQHF; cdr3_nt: TGTGCCAGCAGTGCGTGGGACAGTGATCAGCCCCAGCATTTT
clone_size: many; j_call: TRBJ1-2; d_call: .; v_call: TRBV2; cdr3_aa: CASKDSLTYGYTF; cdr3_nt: TGTGCCAGCAAGGACTCTCTGACCTATGGCTACACCTTC
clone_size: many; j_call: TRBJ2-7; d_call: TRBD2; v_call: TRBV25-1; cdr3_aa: CASGRAGSYEQYF; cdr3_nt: TGTGCCAGCGGGAGGGCCGGCTCCTACGAGCAGTACTTC
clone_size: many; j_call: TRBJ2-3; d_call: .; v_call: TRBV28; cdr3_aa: CASSSPVFSAYPDPGTDTQYF; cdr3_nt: TGTGCCAGCAGTTCCCCGGTGTTCTCCGCATATCCCGATCCGGGCACAGATACGCAGTATTTT
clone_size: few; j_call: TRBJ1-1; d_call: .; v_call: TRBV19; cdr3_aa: CASSMRQITEAFF; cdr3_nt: TGTGCCAGTAGTATGAGGCAGATCACTGAAGCTTTCTTT
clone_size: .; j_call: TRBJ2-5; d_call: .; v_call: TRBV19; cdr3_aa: CASSMGPYQETQYF; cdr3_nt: TGTGCCAGTAGTATGGGTCCGTACCAAGAGACCCAGTACTTC
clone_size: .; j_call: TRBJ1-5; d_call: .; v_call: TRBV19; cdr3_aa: CASSIADGPLNQPQHF; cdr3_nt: TGTGCCAGTAGTATAGCCGATGGGCCCCTAAATCAGCCCCAGCATTTT
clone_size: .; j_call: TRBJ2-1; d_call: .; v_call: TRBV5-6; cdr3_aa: CASSLGRQIYYNEQFF; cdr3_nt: TGTGCCAGCAGCTTGGGGCGGCAGATCTATTACAATGAGCAGTTCTTC
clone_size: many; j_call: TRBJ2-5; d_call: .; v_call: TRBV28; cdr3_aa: CASAARPQDSPQETQYF; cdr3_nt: TGTGCCAGCGCAGCGAGGCCGCAGGACAGTCCGCAAGAGACCCAGTACTTC
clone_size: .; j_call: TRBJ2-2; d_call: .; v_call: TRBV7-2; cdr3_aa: CASSSLEPSTGELFF; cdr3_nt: TGTGCCAGCAGTTCACTTGAACCTTCCACCGGGGAGCTGTTTTTT
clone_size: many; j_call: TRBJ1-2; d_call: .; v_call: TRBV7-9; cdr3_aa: CASSLGGGAYGYTF; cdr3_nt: TGTGCCAGCAGCTTAGGAGGAGGGGCCTATGGCTACACCTTC
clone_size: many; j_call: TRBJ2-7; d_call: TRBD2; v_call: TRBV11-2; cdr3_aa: CASSFLTSGSSYEQYF; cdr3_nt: TGTGCCAGCAGCTTTCTGACTAGCGGAAGCTCCTACGAGCAGTACTTC
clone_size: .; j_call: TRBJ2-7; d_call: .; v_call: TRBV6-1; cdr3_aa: CASNGRGGRLYEQYF; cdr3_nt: TGTGCCAGCAACGGCAGGGGGGGCAGACTCTACGAGCAGTACTTC
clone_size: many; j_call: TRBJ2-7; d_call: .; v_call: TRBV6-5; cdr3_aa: CASSYSILRSDEQYF; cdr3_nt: TGTGCCAGCAGTTACTCGATTCTACGGTCCGACGAGCAGTACTTC